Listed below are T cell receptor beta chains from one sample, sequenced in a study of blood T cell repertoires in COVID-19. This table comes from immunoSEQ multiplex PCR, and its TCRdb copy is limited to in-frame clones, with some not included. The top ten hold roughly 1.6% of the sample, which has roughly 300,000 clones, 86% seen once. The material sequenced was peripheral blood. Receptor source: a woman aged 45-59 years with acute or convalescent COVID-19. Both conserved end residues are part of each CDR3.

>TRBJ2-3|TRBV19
CASSISLAGLPDTQYF
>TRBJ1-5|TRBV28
CASTGNNQPQHF
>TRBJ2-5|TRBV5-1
CASSTERYETQYF
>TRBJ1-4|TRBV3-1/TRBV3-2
CASSHWTDGSANEKLFF
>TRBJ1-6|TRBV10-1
CASSEYGGRGNSPLHF
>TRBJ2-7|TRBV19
CASSTRQFPYEQYF
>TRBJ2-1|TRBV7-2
CASSRRGNEQFF
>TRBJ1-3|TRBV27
CASRELPGGQNTIYF
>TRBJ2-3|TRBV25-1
CASSGRQGLVDTQYF
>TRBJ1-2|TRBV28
CASSLVDSNYGYTF
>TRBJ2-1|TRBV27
CASSTRTSVSYNEQFF
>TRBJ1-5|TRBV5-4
CASSHLRANSNQPQHF
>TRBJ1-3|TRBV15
CATSRQGASGNTIYF
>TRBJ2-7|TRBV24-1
CATSDPGRTASYEQYF
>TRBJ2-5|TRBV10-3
CAISDSQGMETQYF
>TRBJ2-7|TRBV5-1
CASSLGTLSYEQYF
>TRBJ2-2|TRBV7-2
CASSLDHSGTDTGELFF
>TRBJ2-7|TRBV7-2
CASSLIGDRPYEQYF
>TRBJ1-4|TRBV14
CASSRTGGANEKLFF
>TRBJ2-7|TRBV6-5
CASRRDRQTSYEQYF
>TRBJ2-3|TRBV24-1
CATSLAGDLTDTQYF
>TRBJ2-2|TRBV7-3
CASSSSAGELFF
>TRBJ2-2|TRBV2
CASSEGPYTGELFF
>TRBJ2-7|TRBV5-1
CASSLSASGDIPYF
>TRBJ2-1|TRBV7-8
CASSLREGVDEQFF
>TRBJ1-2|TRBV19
CASSTTRAGTENYGYTF
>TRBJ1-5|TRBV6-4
CASNGQFIYSNQPQHF
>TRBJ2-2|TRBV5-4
CASSFATGGGLAGHTGELFF
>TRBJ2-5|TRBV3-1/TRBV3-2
CASSQNRGETQYF
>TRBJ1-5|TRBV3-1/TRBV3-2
CASSDRGSNQPQHF
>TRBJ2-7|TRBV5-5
CASSLTGGTDEQYF
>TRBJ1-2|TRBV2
CDAQGFYSNYGYTF
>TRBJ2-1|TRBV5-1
CASSLFASGNNEQFF
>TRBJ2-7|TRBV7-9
CASSPEQATYEQYF
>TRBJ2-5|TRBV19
CASSMIRARDRRLETQYF
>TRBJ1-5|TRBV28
CASRQGYSQPQHF
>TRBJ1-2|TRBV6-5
CASSYRGGYTF
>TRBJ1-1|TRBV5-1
CASSIGGEAFF
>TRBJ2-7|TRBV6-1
CASSEAGTGAGEQYF
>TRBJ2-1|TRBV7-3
CASSPAPGRSGGPQFF
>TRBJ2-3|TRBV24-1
CATRPGLAVTDTQYF